This T cell receptor beta chain was recorded in a study of blood T cell repertoires in COVID-19. In the study overall: The samples span acute and convalescent COVID-19 from the United States, Italy and Spain. PBMCs, B-cell-depleted T cells, or T cells were the source of the cDNA or gDNA that made up the material.

Original processing methods: It was from reference gene primer amplification that nucleated cell counts were estimated. Sequenced by immunoSEQ multiplex PCR; TCRdb stores in-frame clones only, minus some. V and J calls and clone size are those listed in that table; D and trimming were worked out from the DNA. The sample lists approximately 210,000 clones, 84% seen once, with approximately 8% in the top ten. This TCR was recovered from a woman aged 45-65 years with active or convalescent COVID-19. Sequenced input: peripheral blood.

Here the CDR3 DNA reads TGTGCCAGCACCCCTGGACAGTGGGGATATGGCTACACCTTC. It is translated as CASTPGQWGYGYTF. This chain links TRBV28 with TRBJ1-2; D might be TRBD1 (6 bases). Germline V lookup: CDR1 MDHEN, CDR2 SYDVKM. Trimming removed 7 bases at V and 5 bases at J, with 17 bases between. CDR3 length equals 14 residues.